A selection of T cell receptor beta chains follows, all from one sample in a study of shared clonotypes between healthy human individuals. TCRdb's copy holds only in-frame clones and misses some; the assay was immunoSEQ multiplex PCR. Among over 2 million clones listed, 85% to 95% were seen once. The sample comprised naive CD4+ T cells sorted from blood. These TCRs come from a man in his late teens or twenties in good health. Each CDR3 is given with its conserved first and last residue. The order of the fields is V gene, clone size, CDR3 length, D gene, J gene, CDR3 DNA, CDR3 protein. A D gene is named only where the DNA matches it firmly. Only some rows state a clone size, as once, few, many or a class for expanded clones.

V: TRBV5-4
size: -
length: 14
D: TRBD1
J: TRBJ2-5
DNA: TGTGCCAGCAGCTATGAACAGGGGCAAGAGACCCAGTACTTC
CDR3: CASSYEQGQETQYF

V: TRBV7-9
size: -
length: 14
D: TRBD1
J: TRBJ2-7
DNA: TGTGCCAGCAGCTTAATAACGGACAGGGACGAGCAGTACTTC
CDR3: CASSLITDRDEQYF

V: TRBV11-2
size: once
length: 17
D: TRBD2
J: TRBJ2-5
DNA: TGTGCCAGCAGCCGGAGGGCTAGCGGGGGGCAGCAAGAGACCCAGTACTTC
CDR3: CASSRRASGGQQETQYF

V: TRBV6-6
size: once
length: 15
D: TRBD2
J: TRBJ2-7
DNA: TGTGCCAGCAGTTCCGTGGGACTAGCCACCTACGAGCAGTACTTC
CDR3: CASSSVGLATYEQYF

V: TRBV4-3
size: -
length: 18
D: -
J: TRBJ2-2
DNA: TGCGCCAGCAGCCAAGTTGCCTTTTGGGGTGGGGACACCGGGGAGCTGTTTTTT
CDR3: CASSQVAFWGGDTGELFF

V: TRBV5-1
size: -
length: 17
D: TRBD2
J: TRBJ2-7
DNA: TGCGCCAGCAGCAGGGGGACTAGCGGCCGGAGCTCCTACGAGCAGTACTTC
CDR3: CASSRGTSGRSSYEQYF

V: TRBV9
size: -
length: 17
D: -
J: TRBJ1-2
DNA: TGTGCCAGCAGCGTAGGGGGCAGGGGCGCAACTAACTATGGCTACACCTTC
CDR3: CASSVGGRGATNYGYTF

V: TRBV11-2
size: -
length: 14
D: -
J: TRBJ2-2
DNA: TGTGCCAGCAGGAAACAGGGTAACACCGGGGAGCTGTTTTTT
CDR3: CASRKQGNTGELFF

V: TRBV6-6
size: -
length: 14
D: -
J: TRBJ2-1
DNA: TGTGCCAGCGTAGGACAACTGTCCAACAATGAGCAGTTCTTC
CDR3: CASVGQLSNNEQFF

V: TRBV27
size: -
length: 14
D: TRBD1
J: TRBJ2-7
DNA: TGTGCCAGCAGTCCGACAGGGAGCTCCTACGAGCAGTACTTC
CDR3: CASSPTGSSYEQYF

V: TRBV7-9
size: -
length: 15
D: -
J: TRBJ2-6
DNA: TGTGCCAGCAGCACGACCCTGTCTGGGGCCAACGTCCTGACTTTC
CDR3: CASSTTLSGANVLTF

V: TRBV11-2
size: -
length: 13
D: -
J: TRBJ1-1
DNA: TGTGCCAGCGCAAGATCGCTAACCACTGAAGCTTTCTTT
CDR3: CASARSLTTEAFF

V: TRBV6-5
size: -
length: 13
D: TRBD2
J: TRBJ2-7
DNA: TGTGCCACCCGACTAGCGGGAGGATCCGAGCAGTACTTC
CDR3: CATRLAGGSEQYF

V: TRBV7-2
size: -
length: 15
D: -
J: TRBJ1-3
DNA: TGTGCCAGCAGCTTAGTTTCGGGGAGTGGAAACACCATATATTTT
CDR3: CASSLVSGSGNTIYF

V: TRBV28
size: -
length: 12
D: -
J: TRBJ2-7
DNA: TGTGCCAGCAGTTTGGGTAGTTACGAGCAGTACTTC
CDR3: CASSLGSYEQYF

V: TRBV27
size: -
length: 14
D: -
J: TRBJ2-1
DNA: TGTGCCAGTAGCGGGGACAGGATGTACAATGAGCAGTTCTTC
CDR3: CASSGDRMYNEQFF

V: TRBV19
size: few
length: 13
D: TRBD1
J: TRBJ1-5
DNA: TGTGCCATTTCGACAGGGGTTCTACAGCCCCAGCATTTT
CDR3: CAISTGVLQPQHF

V: TRBV10-3
size: -
length: 15
D: -
J: TRBJ2-2
DNA: TGTGCCATCAGCATCCGGGACTCGACTACCGGGGAGCTGTTTTTT
CDR3: CAISIRDSTTGELFF

V: TRBV9
size: -
length: 13
D: TRBD1
J: TRBJ1-2
DNA: TGTGCCAGCAGCGAGAGGGCAGGGGGTGGCTACACCTTC
CDR3: CASSERAGGGYTF

V: TRBV2
size: -
length: 17
D: -
J: TRBJ1-6
DNA: TGTGCCAGCAGCCCCCCGACAAACTGGGGGCCGGAACGTCCCCTCCACTTT
CDR3: CASSPPTNWGPERPLHF

V: TRBV7-2
size: -
length: 15
D: TRBD2
J: TRBJ2-2
DNA: TGTGCCAGCAGCCCAGCGGGAGGGATAGCCGGGGAGCTGTTTTTT
CDR3: CASSPAGGIAGELFF

V: TRBV6-1
size: -
length: 15
D: TRBD1
J: TRBJ1-6
DNA: TGTGCCAGCAGTACCCGGGACAGGGGTGATTCACCCCTCCACTTT
CDR3: CASSTRDRGDSPLHF

V: TRBV6-5
size: -
length: 13
D: -
J: TRBJ1-1
DNA: TGTGCCAGCAGGAAAATCCGGAACACTGAAGCTTTCTTT
CDR3: CASRKIRNTEAFF

V: TRBV18
size: -
length: 13
D: -
J: TRBJ2-6
DNA: TGTGCCAGCTCAGACTCTGGGGCCAACGTCCTGACTTTC
CDR3: CASSDSGANVLTF

V: TRBV10-1
size: -
length: 13
D: -
J: TRBJ2-1
DNA: TGCGCCAGCAGTGGGGAGGTATGGAATGAGCAGTTCTTC
CDR3: CASSGEVWNEQFF

V: TRBV28
size: -
length: 13
D: TRBD2
J: TRBJ2-2
DNA: TGTGCCGCGCGGGGGGTCAGCACCGGGGAGCTGTTTTTT
CDR3: CAARGVSTGELFF

V: TRBV6-6
size: once
length: 13
D: -
J: TRBJ2-7
DNA: TGTGCCAGCAGCCCCTCAGATGTCTACGAGCAGTACTTC
CDR3: CASSPSDVYEQYF

V: TRBV18
size: -
length: 14
D: -
J: TRBJ1-1
DNA: TGTGCCAGCTCACCGACGGGGGAGAACACTGAAGCTTTCTTT
CDR3: CASSPTGENTEAFF

V: TRBV4-1
size: -
length: 15
D: -
J: TRBJ1-2
DNA: TGCGCCAGCAGCCAAGCCTCCCAGGGGAACTATGGCTACACCTTC
CDR3: CASSQASQGNYGYTF

V: TRBV2
size: -
length: 15
D: TRBD2
J: TRBJ2-1
DNA: TGTGCCAGCAGACGACTAGCGGGAGGGAACAATGAGCAGTTCTTC
CDR3: CASRRLAGGNNEQFF

V: TRBV30
size: many
length: 13
D: -
J: TRBJ1-3
DNA: TGTGCCTGGAACCAGGGCAGTGGAAACACCATATATTTT
CDR3: CAWNQGSGNTIYF

V: TRBV7-2
size: -
length: 14
D: -
J: TRBJ2-7
DNA: TGTGCCAGCAGCTCCCGAGTCACCACCTACGAGCAGTACTTC
CDR3: CASSSRVTTYEQYF

V: TRBV7-6
size: once
length: 14
D: -
J: TRBJ2-3
DNA: TGTGCCAGCAGCTTAGGGCGGCCCGGGGGTACGCAGTATTTT
CDR3: CASSLGRPGGTQYF

V: TRBV29-1
size: -
length: 12
D: -
J: TRBJ1-5
DNA: TGCAGCGTTGGCTATAGCAATCAGCCCCAGCATTTT
CDR3: CSVGYSNQPQHF

V: TRBV7-9
size: -
length: 14
D: TRBD1
J: TRBJ1-2
DNA: TGTGCCAGCAGCTCAGGACAGGCCCCCTATGGCTACACCTTC
CDR3: CASSSGQAPYGYTF

V: TRBV6-6
size: -
length: 15
D: TRBD1
J: TRBJ2-7
DNA: TGTGCCAGCAGTTACGGACAGGGTTCGTCCTACGAGCAGTACTTC
CDR3: CASSYGQGSSYEQYF

V: TRBV9
size: -
length: 17
D: TRBD1
J: TRBJ1-1
DNA: TGTGCCAGCAGCGCCCTAGGACAGGGGGCGATGAACACTGAAGCTTTCTTT
CDR3: CASSALGQGAMNTEAFF

V: TRBV5-4
size: -
length: 16
D: TRBD2
J: TRBJ2-2
DNA: TGTGCCAGCAGCTTGGTGGCTAGCGGGATTTACGGGGAGCTGTTTTTT
CDR3: CASSLVASGIYGELFF

V: TRBV14
size: -
length: 13
D: -
J: TRBJ2-5
DNA: TGTGCCAGCAGCTTCGACTATAGAGGGACCCAGTACTTC
CDR3: CASSFDYRGTQYF

V: TRBV7-9
size: -
length: 15
D: -
J: TRBJ1-4
DNA: TGTGCCAGCAGCTTAGATGGATCAACTAATGAAAAACTGTTTTTT
CDR3: CASSLDGSTNEKLFF

V: TRBV10-1
size: -
length: 16
D: -
J: TRBJ1-2
DNA: TGCGCCAGCAGCATGCGGGGGACCCGAGCTAACTATGGCTACACCTTC
CDR3: CASSMRGTRANYGYTF

V: TRBV9
size: -
length: 16
D: -
J: TRBJ2-3
DNA: TGTGCCAGCAGCGTAGGATTAGCGGCTAGCACAGATACGCAGTATTTT
CDR3: CASSVGLAASTDTQYF

V: TRBV6-5
size: -
length: 16
D: -
J: TRBJ2-1
DNA: TGTGCCAGCAGTTACTCGACCTGGAGCTCCTACAATGAGCAGTTCTTC
CDR3: CASSYSTWSSYNEQFF

V: TRBV5-1
size: few
length: 12
D: -
J: TRBJ2-7
DNA: TGCGCCAGCAGCTCAACCGGGCCCGAGCAGTACTTC
CDR3: CASSSTGPEQYF

V: TRBV30
size: -
length: 13
D: -
J: TRBJ2-1
DNA: TGTGCCTCACTGGCATCAGGGTTCGATGAGCAGTTCTTC
CDR3: CASLASGFDEQFF